Listed here are 5 T cell receptor beta chains from one sample, sequenced in a study of early stage breast cancer tumors. TCRdb keeps only in-frame clones here, not all; method: immunoSEQ multiplex PCR. The table shows around 28,000 clones, with more than 65% occurring only once. Material: breast tumor tissue. All receptors derive from a person aged 25 to 40 with breast cancer.

The rearrangement links TRBV7-9 to TRBJ2-5; 7 bases agree with TRBD2. V shed 1 base, J shed 4 bases, and the junction held 3 bases outside the gene matches. The CDR3 is 14 amino acids. CDR1 is SEHNR, CDR2 FQNEAQ, per germline (reference sequence). The CDR3 here is CASSLVSGGETQYF. Written as DNA, the CDR3 is TGTGCCAGCAGCTTAGTTTCGGGGGGAGAGACCCAGTACTTC. Using reference TRBV7-9 and TRBJ2-5 for the parts outside the CDR3, the full variable domain is DTGVSQNPRHKITKRGQNVTFRCDPISEHNRLYWYRQTLGQGPEFLTYFQNEAQLEKSRLLSDRFSAERPKGSFSTLEIQRTEQGDSAMYLCASSLVSGGETQYFGPGTRLLVL.

Only a few counts were recorded for this clone. CDR3 bases: TGTGCCAGTAGTATGACGGACATTCAGTACTTC. It codes for CASSMTDIQYF. V and J are TRBV19 and TRBJ2-4; D gene ambiguous. The CDR3 length is 11 residues. The V gene lost 3 bases and the J gene lost 8 bases, with 5 bases spanning the gap. CDR1 and CDR2 from the germline V gene are LNHDA and SQIVND (reference sequence).

In regard to this clone: The junction differs from germline at one of its ends, possibly a read error. This chain connects TRBV7-7 to TRBJ2-1, with 7 bases aligning to TRBD2. This CDR3 contains 12 residues. Germline CDR1 reads SSHAT; CDR2 reads FNYEAQ (reference sequence). CDR3 nucleotides: TGTGCTAGCAGCCTGAACGGGAGGGAGCAGTTCTTC. Its translation: CASSLNGREQFF.

The CDR3 nucleotides read TGCGCCAGTTTCGTGGACGCGAACACCGGGGAGCTGTTTTTT. Translation gives CASFVDANTGELFF. V gene TRBV5-1 combines with J gene TRBJ2-2; D gene unclear. V dropped 8 bases and J dropped 0 bases, with 11 bases sitting between them. Per the germline V gene, CDR1 is SGHRS and CDR2 is YFSETQ. The CDR3 covers 14 residues.

V gene TRBV2 combines with J gene TRBJ2-1; no clear D. This CDR3 region has 14 residues. Germline loops: CDR1 SNHLY, CDR2 FYNNEI. V lost 0 bases and J lost 2, with 5 bases in between. CDR3 sequence (DNA): TGTGCCAGCAGTGAAGCTAGCCCCTACAATGAGCAGTTCTTC. Translating gives CASSEASPYNEQFF.